The rows below give T cell receptor beta chains drawn from one sample of a study of patients and donors after allogeneic stem cell transplantation. Via MiXCR, TCRdb re-called the RT-PCR reads, giving one row per CDR3 protein. The table lists approximately 220,000 distinct CDR3 sequences, about 37% of them singletons, with about 9.9% in the top ten. The source material was blood, either unsorted or a sorted T cell fraction (not recorded which). These receptors were obtained from a human donor who was either an allogeneic HSCT recipient or a stem cell or donor lymphocyte infusion donor (not recorded which). It is not recorded whose cells these are; they may come from a transplant donor. Both conserved end residues are part of each CDR3. The D gene is left open where the match is weak. Only part of the rows carry a size: once, few, many, or a class if the clone is expanded.

d_call: TRBD1
j_call: TRBJ1-2
v_call: TRBV28
clone_size: NA
cdr3_aa: CASSESSRTGNGYTF
cdr3_nt: TGTGCCAGCAGCGAAAGTTCCCGGACAGGGAACGGCTACACCTTC

d_call: TRBD1
j_call: TRBJ1-1
v_call: TRBV20-1
clone_size: NA
cdr3_aa: CSARGWDSGRTEAFF
cdr3_nt: TGCAGTGCTAGAGGGTGGGACAGTGGCCGTACTGAAGCTTTCTTT

d_call: TRBD1
j_call: TRBJ2-7
v_call: TRBV6-1
clone_size: NA
cdr3_aa: CASRRTGASYEQYF
cdr3_nt: TGTGCCAGCAGAAGGACAGGCGCCTCCTACGAGCAGTACTTC

d_call: NA
j_call: TRBJ1-1
v_call: TRBV11-2
clone_size: few
cdr3_aa: CASSLEVRAGTAFF
cdr3_nt: TGTGCCAGCAGCTTAGAAGTACGGGCGGGGACAGCTTTCTTT

d_call: NA
j_call: TRBJ2-2
v_call: TRBV5-1
clone_size: NA
cdr3_aa: CASNSYDGNTGELFF
cdr3_nt: TGCGCCAGCAACTCGTACGACGGGAACACCGGGGAGCTGTTTTTT

d_call: TRBD2
j_call: TRBJ2-1
v_call: TRBV20-1
clone_size: few
cdr3_aa: CSANLAGSSYNEQFF
cdr3_nt: TGCAGTGCTAATTTAGCGGGGAGCTCCTACAATGAGCAGTTCTTC

d_call: NA
j_call: TRBJ1-1
v_call: TRBV29-1
clone_size: few
cdr3_aa: CSGKRSAEAFF
cdr3_nt: TGCAGCGGGAAGCGAAGTGCTGAAGCTTTCTTT

d_call: NA
j_call: TRBJ1-5
v_call: TRBV27
clone_size: few
cdr3_aa: CASSLTVNQPQHF
cdr3_nt: TGTGCCAGCAGTTTGACAGTCAATCAGCCCCAGCATTTT

d_call: TRBD1
j_call: TRBJ2-2
v_call: TRBV3-1
clone_size: NA
cdr3_aa: CASNLRTGGSNTGELFF
cdr3_nt: TGTGCCAGCAACCTCCGGACAGGGGGTTCTAACACCGGGGAGCTGTTTTTT

d_call: NA
j_call: TRBJ1-1
v_call: TRBV20-1
clone_size: few
cdr3_aa: CSASEAGDTEAFF
cdr3_nt: TGCAGTGCTAGCGAGGCAGGGGATACTGAAGCTTTCTTT

d_call: TRBD1
j_call: TRBJ2-7
v_call: TRBV7-9
clone_size: few
cdr3_aa: CASSLAQSGTGAYEQYF
cdr3_nt: TGTGCCAGCAGCTTAGCCCAATCCGGGACAGGGGCCTACGAGCAGTACTTC

d_call: TRBD1
j_call: TRBJ1-2
v_call: TRBV9
clone_size: NA
cdr3_aa: CASSVAGQANYGYTF
cdr3_nt: TGTGCCAGCAGCGTAGCCGGACAGGCTAACTATGGCTACACCTTC

d_call: NA
j_call: TRBJ1-2
v_call: TRBV18
clone_size: NA
cdr3_aa: CASSPPNRAANYGYTF
cdr3_nt: TGTGCCAGCTCACCACCCAACAGGGCGGCTAACTATGGCTACACCTTC

d_call: NA
j_call: TRBJ1-1
v_call: TRBV4-2
clone_size: NA
cdr3_aa: CASSQVPNTEAFF
cdr3_nt: TGTGCCAGCAGCCAAGTCCCCAACACTGAAGCTTTCTTT

d_call: TRBD2
j_call: TRBJ2-3
v_call: TRBV27
clone_size: NA
cdr3_aa: CASSQTSGGWADTQYF
cdr3_nt: TGTGCCAGCAGTCAAACTAGCGGGGGATGGGCAGATACGCAGTATTTT

d_call: TRBD1
j_call: TRBJ1-5
v_call: TRBV19
clone_size: few
cdr3_aa: CASKNGQGSNQPQHF
cdr3_nt: TGTGCCAGTAAAAATGGACAGGGAAGCAATCAGCCCCAGCATTTT

d_call: NA
j_call: TRBJ2-3
v_call: TRBV14
clone_size: few
cdr3_aa: CASSIQGIFTDTQYF
cdr3_nt: TGTGCCAGCAGCATCCAGGGGATTTTCACAGATACGCAGTATTTT

d_call: NA
j_call: TRBJ2-5
v_call: TRBV5-5
clone_size: NA
cdr3_aa: CASSAGQPLRETQYF
cdr3_nt: TGTGCCAGCAGCGCGGGACAGCCTTTACGGGAGACCCAGTACTTC

d_call: NA
j_call: TRBJ1-2
v_call: TRBV15
clone_size: NA
cdr3_aa: CATSPGPQGNYGYTF
cdr3_nt: TGTGCCACCAGCCCTGGGCCACAGGGTAACTATGGCTACACCTTC

d_call: NA
j_call: TRBJ2-7
v_call: TRBV5-1
clone_size: NA
cdr3_aa: CASRVGGRVYEQYF
cdr3_nt: TGCGCCAGCAGAGTTGGTGGCAGAGTCTACGAGCAGTACTTC

d_call: NA
j_call: TRBJ2-7
v_call: TRBV28
clone_size: NA
cdr3_aa: CASSHAGISEGYEQYF
cdr3_nt: TGTGCCAGCAGTCATGCCGGGATCTCCGAAGGCTACGAGCAGTACTTC

d_call: NA
j_call: TRBJ1-2
v_call: TRBV29-1
clone_size: NA
cdr3_aa: CSVLTDQGGYTF
cdr3_nt: TGCAGCGTCCTAACGGATCAGGGCGGCTACACCTTC

d_call: TRBD1
j_call: TRBJ2-3
v_call: TRBV10-1
clone_size: medium-sized
cdr3_aa: CASSRDSRTDTQYF
cdr3_nt: TGCGCCAGCAGTCGGGACAGTCGCACAGATACGCAGTATTTT